The 16 T cell receptor beta chains listed next were all sequenced from one sample in a study of identical twins. TCRdb re-analysed the 5' RACE reads in MiXCR, keeping a single row per CDR3 protein. The table includes 600,000 to 850,000 distinct CDR3 sequences, roughly 18% detected once. This sample was also put to use in a study of T cells expressing NK-cell markers.

The specimen sequenced was PBMCs. Receptors originate from a woman under 30 in good health.

About this clonotype itself: A much more abundant neighbour one base away suggests this may be a read error. The rearrangement links TRBV10-3 to TRBJ1-1; D unclear. This CDR3 region has 11 residues. V lost 6 bases and J lost 1, with 3 bases in between. Germline CDR1 reads ENHRY; CDR2 reads SYGVKD. CDR3 nucleotide sequence: TGTGCCATCAGAGAGAACACTGAAGCTTTCTTT. Its translation is CAIRENTEAFF.

The chain uses TRBV7-3 and TRBJ2-5; the D is unclear. This CDR3 spans 13 amino acids. Trimming shortened V by 0 bases and J by 5 bases, and 7 bases separated the two germline ends. Germline CDR1 and CDR2: SGHTA and FQGTGA. The CDR3 is CASSLTPTETQYF. In DNA form, the CDR3 reads TGTGCCAGCAGCTTAACCCCGACTGAGACCCAGTACTTC. The entire variable domain, with the rest obtained from reference TRBV7-3 and TRBJ2-5, is as follows: GAGVSQTPSNKVTEKGKYVELRCDPISGHTALYWYRQSLGQGPEFLIYFQGTGAADDSGLPNDRFFAVRPEGSVSTLKIQRTERGDSAVYLCASSLTPTETQYFGPGTRLLVL.

The chain uses TRBV14 and TRBJ2-7; the match to TRBD1 covers 9 bases. The germline V gene encodes CDR1 SGHDN and CDR2 FVKESK. The J segment lost 5 bases and the V segment lost 4 bases, leaving 9 bases of the junction unmatched. CDR3 length: 15 residues. CDR3: CASSLAGTGRDEQYF. In DNA, the CDR3 is TGTGCCAGCAGCCTCGCCGGGACAGGGCGAGACGAGCAGTACTTC.

The chain joins TRBV6-5 to TRBJ2-1, with D possibly TRBD2 on 7 matching bases. Trimming left V 8 bases short and J 9 bases short, with 14 bases between. The CDR3 runs 12 residues. The germline CDR1 and CDR2 sequences are MNHEY and SVGAGI. DNA of the CDR3: TGTGCCAGCTCAAAAGGGGGGGGTGAGCAGTTCTTC. It is translated as CASSKGGGEQFF.

This clonotype was seen only once. The chain uses TRBV11-2 and TRBJ2-7; no firm D call. V lost 5 bases, J lost 6 bases, and 14 bases lay in between. The CDR3 has 13 residues. In germline, CDR1 is SGHAT, CDR2 FQNNGV. The chain's CDR3 is CASSQGSPREQYF. The CDR3 nucleotides are TGTGCCAGCAGCCAAGGAAGTCCCCGCGAGCAGTACTTC.

The chain links TRBV15 to TRBJ2-1; 9 nucleotides match TRBD1. This CDR3 has 15 amino acids. CDR1 and CDR2 from the germline V gene are LNHNV and YYDKDF (reference sequence). Trimming removed 3 bases from V and 4 bases from J; junction bases left unmatched: 4. DNA of the CDR3: TGTGCCACCAGCAGTCCCGGGACAGGGTACAATGAGCAGTTCTTC. Its translation: CATSSPGTGYNEQFF.

This clonotype was found a few times. V usage is TRBV27 and J usage is TRBJ2-7, with a weak D call TRBD2 (7 bases). Germline V CDR1 and CDR2: MNHEY, SMNVEV (reference sequence). The CDR3 is 16 residues long. Trimming took off 8 bases at V and 1 base at J, with 21 bases between the two ends. The CDR3 coding sequence is TGTGCCAGCCATGGGACTGCGGGGAGGGGGTCCTACGAGCAGTACTTC. As protein: CASHGTAGRGSYEQYF.

The rearrangement links TRBV12-3 or TRBV12-4 to TRBJ1-1; D is ambiguous. Trimming took 3 bases from V and 5 from J, leaving 7 bases between them. This CDR3 is 12 amino acids long. CDR3 sequence: CASSFGETEAFF. The CDR3 DNA is TGTGCCAGCAGTTTCGGGGAAACTGAAGCTTTCTTT.

The J gene is TRBJ2-3, the V gene TRBV24-1; TRBD2 agrees at 8 bases. The J segment lost 6 bases and the V segment lost 4 bases, leaving 11 bases of the junction unmatched. Germline V gives CDR1 KGHDR, CDR2 SFDVKD. The CDR3 covers 16 residues. In DNA, the CDR3 is TGTGCCACCAGTGACCCTACTAGCGGCCTTAAGGATACGCAGTATTTT. Protein sequence: CATSDPTSGLKDTQYF.

This sequence joins TRBV19 and TRBJ2-7, with TRBD2 as a possible D gene (6 bases). Germline V gene lookup returns CDR1 LNHDA and CDR2 SQIVND (reference sequence). The CDR3 runs to 14 residues. Trimming took 10 bases from V and 5 from J, leaving 21 bases between them. The CDR3 DNA reads TGTGCCACCGCCGGAGGGGCAGGGAGAAACGAGCAGTACTTC. Translation gives CATAGGAGRNEQYF.

This clonotype came up many times. The V gene is TRBV12-3 or TRBV12-4, the J gene TRBJ2-7; tentatively, D is TRBD2 (5 bases). This CDR3 is 13 amino acids long. V lost 8 bases, J lost 0 bases, and 11 bases lay in between. The CDR3 reads CASGNGISYEQYF. The CDR3, as DNA: TGTGCCAGCGGGAACGGGATCTCCTACGAGCAGTACTTC.

The V call is TRBV5-4, the J call TRBJ2-4; the D gene is possibly TRBD1 (6 bases). V lost 6 bases and J lost 8, with 18 bases in between. The CDR3 has 14 amino acids. Germline CDR1 and CDR2: SGHNT and YYREEE (reference sequence). The CDR3 DNA sequence: TGTGCCAGCACCACAATCCAGGGGAGCGACATTCAGTACTTC. Translating it yields CASTTIQGSDIQYF.

This clonotype has only a few counts. The V gene is TRBV12-3 or TRBV12-4, the J gene TRBJ2-5; 7 bases match TRBD2. The CDR3 is 14 residues long. The J segment lost 5 bases and the V segment lost 6 bases, leaving 9 bases of the junction unmatched. The CDR3 coding sequence is TGTGCCAGCAGCCCCGTCTACGGGGGGGAGACCCAGTACTTC. Protein sequence: CASSPVYGGETQYF.

The rearrangement uses TRBV10-3 and TRBJ2-6; D remains unclear. The CDR3 consists of 15 residues. Trimming pared 0 bases from V and 4 bases from J, leaving 7 bases between. Germline CDR1 and CDR2: ENHRY and SYGVKD. DNA of the CDR3: TGTGCCATCAGTGAGTCAGGGTTCGGGGCCAACGTCCTGACTTTC. Protein product: CAISESGFGANVLTF.

The rearrangement joins TRBV12-3 or TRBV12-4 to TRBJ1-1; D possibly corresponds to TRBD1 (6 bases). V was pared by 7 bases and J by 7 bases, with 19 bases between. The CDR3 sequence is 14 residues long. The CDR3 reads CASNIAGTRNEAFF. The CDR3 DNA reads as TGTGCCAGCAACATCGCTGGGACAAGAAATGAAGCTTTCTTT.

The genes are TRBV11-2 and TRBJ2-1, with D perhaps TRBD2 (5 bases). The CDR3 totals 16 residues. Trimming took 1 base from V and 7 from J, leaving 17 bases between them. Germline V gene data show CDR1 as SGHAT and CDR2 as FQNNGV. The CDR3 loop reads CASSLGPGNRGNEQFF. The DNA for the CDR3 is TGTGCCAGCAGCTTAGGTCCGGGAAATCGGGGAAATGAGCAGTTCTTC.